A selection of T cell receptor beta chains follows, all from one sample in a study of T cells in Graves' hyperthyroidism and ophthalmopathy. In TCRdb, the multiplex PCR reads were re-called with MiXCR into one record per CDR3 protein. The sample holds about 290,000 distinct CDR3 sequences, roughly 15% seen once. Sequencing was performed on blood. The source of these receptors is a woman aged 35 to 49 with Graves' hyperthyroidism. The CDR3 runs from the conserved cysteine through the conserved F or W. D genes are given only for firm matches. Size tells how often a clone was seen (once, few, many) or the class of an expanded clone, and some rows leave it out.

J: TRBJ2-7
size: few
D: .
V: TRBV30
DNA: TGTGCCTGGAGTGTCGGCGGGACGGTGGGGAACGAGCAGTACTTC
CDR3: CAWSVGGTVGNEQYF

J: TRBJ2-7
size: .
D: TRBD2
V: TRBV27
DNA: TGTGCCAGCACAATCCGGGGGGGATCTTCCTACGAGCAGTACTTC
CDR3: CASTIRGGSSYEQYF

J: TRBJ2-1
size: many
D: .
V: TRBV24-1
DNA: TGTGCCACCAGTGATTTAAACGACGGGGCTGAGCAGTTCTTC
CDR3: CATSDLNDGAEQFF

J: TRBJ2-5
size: .
D: .
V: TRBV5-4
DNA: TGTGCCAGCAGCTTGGACATGGAGACCCAGTACTTC
CDR3: CASSLDMETQYF

J: TRBJ2-7
size: many
D: .
V: TRBV7-9
DNA: TGTGCCAGCAGTTACGGGGCGAGCTCCTACGAGCAGTACTTC
CDR3: CASSYGASSYEQYF

J: TRBJ1-2
size: many
D: .
V: TRBV2
DNA: TGTGCCAGCAGTGAGGTAGAGGGAGGCTACACCTTC
CDR3: CASSEVEGGYTF

J: TRBJ1-1
size: many
D: .
V: TRBV29-1
DNA: TGCAGCCCGAAACGCGGGTACAGGGTTGAAGCTTTCTTT
CDR3: CSPKRGYRVEAFF

J: TRBJ2-1
size: many
D: TRBD2
V: TRBV10-3
DNA: TGTGCCATCAGTGAGGCCCGTCGGCGGGAGAATGAGCAGTTCTTC
CDR3: CAISEARRRENEQFF

J: TRBJ2-3
size: many
D: .
V: TRBV12-3/TRBV12-4
DNA: TGTGCCAGCAGCCCCGGGCCGTACACAGATACGCAGTATTTT
CDR3: CASSPGPYTDTQYF

J: TRBJ1-3
size: many
D: .
V: TRBV9
DNA: TGTGCCAGCAGCGAATGGTCGGGAAACACCATATATTTT
CDR3: CASSEWSGNTIYF

J: TRBJ1-1
size: many
D: .
V: TRBV7-8
DNA: TGTGCCAGCAGCTCGGGCAGGAAAAACACTGAAGCTTTCTTT
CDR3: CASSSGRKNTEAFF

J: TRBJ2-7
size: few
D: TRBD1
V: TRBV10-3
DNA: TGTGCCATCAGCAGTATACAGGGGTATGAGCAGTACTTC
CDR3: CAISSIQGYEQYF

J: TRBJ2-1
size: .
D: TRBD2
V: TRBV12-3/TRBV12-4
DNA: TGTGCCAGCAGTTTTGGGGGCGGGAGGGCTTTATACAATGAGCAGTTCTTC
CDR3: CASSFGGGRALYNEQFF

J: TRBJ2-2
size: .
D: .
V: TRBV6-1
DNA: TGTGCCAGCAGGACAGTTTCTACCGGGGAGCTGTTTTTT
CDR3: CASRTVSTGELFF

J: TRBJ1-1
size: many
D: .
V: TRBV27
DNA: TGTGCCAGCAGTTACAAGGGGGGCACTGAAGCTTTCTTT
CDR3: CASSYKGGTEAFF

J: TRBJ2-7
size: few
D: TRBD1
V: TRBV11-2
DNA: TGTGCCAGCAGCCTCTTGACAGGGGTCGGTGCGGACGAGCAGTACTTC
CDR3: CASSLLTGVGADEQYF

J: TRBJ2-1
size: many
D: TRBD2
V: TRBV5-1
DNA: TGCGCCAGCAGCCCAGGGACTAGCGTCGATGAGCAGTTCTTC
CDR3: CASSPGTSVDEQFF

J: TRBJ1-5
size: many
D: .
V: TRBV12-3/TRBV12-4
DNA: TGTGCCAGCAGCCGACAGTATAGCAATCAGCCCCAGCATTTT
CDR3: CASSRQYSNQPQHF

J: TRBJ2-7
size: few
D: .
V: TRBV10-3
DNA: TGTGCCACGCGTCCCAGCTCCTACGAGCAGTACTTC
CDR3: CATRPSSYEQYF

J: TRBJ2-1
size: few
D: .
V: TRBV11-2
DNA: TGTGCCAGCAGCATATCGGCAGGGATCAATGAGCAGTTCTTC
CDR3: CASSISAGINEQFF

J: TRBJ2-1
size: many
D: .
V: TRBV5-6
DNA: TGTGCCAGCCGAACCCTCCAAACGGGGCCCTCTCCTGAGCAGTTCTTC
CDR3: CASRTLQTGPSPEQFF

J: TRBJ2-1
size: few
D: .
V: TRBV13
DNA: TGTGCCAGCAGCGGACCTCAAGCGGGGGACAGCTCCTACAATGAGCAGTTCTTC
CDR3: CASSGPQAGDSSYNEQFF

J: TRBJ1-1
size: many
D: .
V: TRBV28
DNA: TGTGCCAGCAGTTTGGGGTCGGTGAACACTGAAGCTTTCTTT
CDR3: CASSLGSVNTEAFF

J: TRBJ1-3
size: many
D: .
V: TRBV7-6
DNA: TGTGCCAGCGCCTCGCCGGCTGGAAACACCATATATTTT
CDR3: CASASPAGNTIYF

J: TRBJ2-7
size: few
D: .
V: TRBV10-3
DNA: TGTGCCATCAGTGATATTGGGGGGCTCTACGAGCAGTACTTC
CDR3: CAISDIGGLYEQYF

J: TRBJ2-1
size: many
D: .
V: TRBV7-3
DNA: TGTGCCAGCAGCTTAACCGGGGAGGGGACAGTACAGTTCTTC
CDR3: CASSLTGEGTVQFF

J: TRBJ2-1
size: few
D: TRBD2
V: TRBV11-1
DNA: TGTGCCAGCAGCTTACTACTAGCGACAAATGAGCAGTTCTTC
CDR3: CASSLLLATNEQFF

J: TRBJ1-2
size: many
D: .
V: TRBV9
DNA: TGTGCCAGCAGCGTAGCAGCAGGGAATGATGGCTACACCTTC
CDR3: CASSVAAGNDGYTF

J: TRBJ1-5
size: many
D: TRBD1
V: TRBV20-1
DNA: TGCAGTGCTTCGACAGGGGGTCAGCCCCAGCATTTT
CDR3: CSASTGGQPQHF

J: TRBJ2-5
size: .
D: .
V: TRBV10-2
DNA: TGCGCCAGCAGGGGGGACTCGGGAGAGACCCAGTACTTC
CDR3: CASRGDSGETQYF

J: TRBJ2-5
size: few
D: TRBD1
V: TRBV9
DNA: TGTGCCAGCAGCTCCGGACAGGGTGGGGAGACCCAGTACTTC
CDR3: CASSSGQGGETQYF

J: TRBJ1-4
size: many
D: TRBD1
V: TRBV5-5
DNA: TGTGCCAGCAGCGTGACAGGGTCAACTAATGAAAAACTGTTTTTT
CDR3: CASSVTGSTNEKLFF

J: TRBJ2-5
size: many
D: .
V: TRBV2
DNA: TGTGCCAGCAGTGTGGGACCCCTGGGAAGGGCCCAGTACTTC
CDR3: CASSVGPLGRAQYF

J: TRBJ1-1
size: many
D: .
V: TRBV9
DNA: TGTGCCAGCAGCGTTGGGGGCATGAGCACTGAAGCTTTCTTT
CDR3: CASSVGGMSTEAFF

J: TRBJ1-2
size: .
D: .
V: TRBV25-1
DNA: TGTGCCAGCAGTGAAATGGGATCTGGAAGGAACTATGGCTACACCTTC
CDR3: CASSEMGSGRNYGYTF

J: TRBJ2-5
size: .
D: .
V: TRBV24-1
DNA: TGTGCCACCAGTCCGCCAGGGAGCCGGGGGACCCAGTACTTC
CDR3: CATSPPGSRGTQYF

J: TRBJ2-3
size: many
D: .
V: TRBV7-2
DNA: TGTGCCAGCAGCTTGAGCAGGGTGGATACGCAGTATTTT
CDR3: CASSLSRVDTQYF

J: TRBJ2-3
size: many
D: TRBD2
V: TRBV5-4
DNA: TGTGCCAGCTTCCAGGCCCAGGCGGGAGCCGATACGCAGTATTTT
CDR3: CASFQAQAGADTQYF

J: TRBJ2-1
size: many
D: .
V: TRBV18
DNA: TGTGCCAGCTCACCCGGGCACCCCGATTACAATGAGCAGTTCTTC
CDR3: CASSPGHPDYNEQFF

J: TRBJ1-3
size: .
D: TRBD1
V: TRBV19
DNA: TGTGCCAGTAGTAAAAAGGGACAGGGGAGGAACACCATATATTTT
CDR3: CASSKKGQGRNTIYF

J: TRBJ2-5
size: many
D: TRBD2
V: TRBV10-3
DNA: TGTGCCATCAGTGCTTCAGGCTGGCGGGAGATAGGAGTTCGGTTGGAGACCCAGTACTTC
CDR3: CAISASGWREIGVRLETQYF

J: TRBJ2-4
size: many
D: .
V: TRBV2
DNA: TGTGCCAGCAGGCCCCAGGCCTTAGGAGCCAAAAACATTCAGTACTTC
CDR3: CASRPQALGAKNIQYF

J: TRBJ2-1
size: few
D: TRBD2
V: TRBV12-3/TRBV12-4
DNA: TGTGCCAGCAGCCCGGGACTAGCGGCCCCCTACAATGAGCAGTTCTTC
CDR3: CASSPGLAAPYNEQFF

J: TRBJ2-7
size: many
D: TRBD2
V: TRBV28
DNA: TGTGCCAGCAGGTGGACTAGTACCTACGAGCAGTACTTC
CDR3: CASRWTSTYEQYF

J: TRBJ2-2
size: .
D: TRBD1
V: TRBV19
DNA: TGTGCCAGTAGTTCCTTACCGGGACAGAGCACCGGGGAGCTGTTTTTT
CDR3: CASSSLPGQSTGELFF

J: TRBJ1-2
size: many
D: .
V: TRBV7-9
DNA: TGTGCCAGCAGCGCAATATCGGCTATTAAGGGCTACACCTTC
CDR3: CASSAISAIKGYTF

J: TRBJ1-1
size: many
D: .
V: TRBV2
DNA: TGTGCCAGCAGTGATTCACGGGGATACACTGAAGCTTTCTTT
CDR3: CASSDSRGYTEAFF

J: TRBJ1-5
size: few
D: .
V: TRBV7-2
DNA: TGTGCCAGCAGCTTCACAGACTATAGCAATCAGCCCCAGCATTTT
CDR3: CASSFTDYSNQPQHF